One sample yielded the 18 T cell receptor beta chains listed below, sequenced in a study of T cell repertoires in cytomegalovirus infection. The antigens of these receptors remain unknown. In TCRdb, the reads were re-called with MiXCR into one record per CDR3 protein. The sample lists tens of thousands of distinct CDR3 sequences, roughly 44% occurring once. The input for sequencing was CD8+ T cells from cultured PBMCs, taken from culture after CMV antigen stimulation. These receptor sequences come from a human donor in good health (CMV status not recorded). Some clones in this sample may be carry-over from other donors' samples.

V gene TRBV7-6 combines with J gene TRBJ2-1; unclear D gene. The V end lost 1 base, the J end lost 0 bases, and 10 bases lay between the germline ends. In germline, CDR1 is SGHVS, CDR2 FNYEAQ. The CDR3 is 16 residues long. CDR3 in amino acids: CASSLDPPSSYNEQFF. CDR3 in DNA: TGTGCCAGCAGCTTAGATCCTCCGAGCTCCTACAATGAGCAGTTCTTC.

This clonotype was seen a few times. J is TRBJ2-1 and V is TRBV7-2; unclear D gene. Germline assignment: CDR1 SGHTA and CDR2 FQGNSA. V was trimmed by 0 bases and J by 3 bases, leaving 9 bases between them. The CDR3 is 15 amino acids. The chain's CDR3 is CASSLAGNFYNEQFF. CDR3 sequence (DNA): TGTGCCAGCAGCTTAGCTGGTAACTTCTACAATGAGCAGTTCTTC.

The gene calls are TRBV7-6 and TRBJ2-7, with no clear D. V was clipped by 1 base and J by 4 bases, with 17 bases between them. The CDR3 runs 16 residues. The germline V gene has CDR1 SGHVS and CDR2 FNYEAQ. CDR3: CASSLGRTVHEYEQYF. CDR3 nucleotides: TGTGCCAGCAGCTTAGGGCGAACCGTGCACGAGTACGAGCAGTACTTC.

This clonotype was detected a few times. V gene TRBV7-9 combines with J gene TRBJ1-5, with TRBD1 matching over 7 bases. CDR1 and CDR2 from the germline V gene are SEHNR and FQNEAQ (reference sequence). This CDR3 has 13 amino acids. Trimming removed 5 bases from V and 7 bases from J; junction bases left unmatched: 5. The CDR3 coding sequence is TGTGCCAGCAGCCAGGACAGGTCGCAGCCCCAGCATTTT. Translation gives CASSQDRSQPQHF.

The genes are TRBV20-1 and TRBJ1-3; D unclear. V lost 1 base and J 1 base, leaving 5 bases between the germline ends. Germline V gives CDR1 DFQATT, CDR2 SNEGSKA (reference sequence). CDR3 size: 13 residues. The CDR3 here is CSARGLSGNTIYF. CDR3 DNA: TGCAGTGCTAGAGGGCTTTCTGGAAACACCATATATTTT.

The chain couples TRBV11-2 to TRBJ1-6; 7 positions match TRBD1. Germline V CDR1 and CDR2: SGHAT, FQNNGV. The junction had 18 bases not matched to a gene; V was cut back by 4 bases and J by 0 bases. The CDR3 spans 21 residues. The CDR3 DNA follows: TGTGCCAGCAGCTCTTTCTACAGGGGAATGAGCGGTAGCTCCTATAATTCACCCCTCCACTTT. This encodes CASSSFYRGMSGSSYNSPLHF.

This clonotype has just a few counts. V and J are TRBV15 and TRBJ2-7, with D hard to call. The germline CDR1 and CDR2 sequences are LNHNV and YYDKDF (reference sequence). V shed 0 bases and J shed 0 bases, with 12 bases lying between them. The CDR3 runs 16 residues. For the CDR3, the DNA is TGTGCCACCAGCAGAGATCGCGTCGGACCCTCCTACGAGCAGTACTTC. Residues: CATSRDRVGPSYEQYF.

This clonotype was observed a handful of times. The CDR3 DNA is TGCGCCAGCAGCCAAGTAAGGAGAGTCAGCTCCTACAATGAGCAGTTCTTC. Translating it yields CASSQVRRVSSYNEQFF. The V gene is TRBV4-1, the J gene TRBJ2-1; D remains ambiguous. Between the trimmed V and J ends, which lost 1 base and 0 bases, there was a span of 13 bases. The CDR3 is made up of 17 amino acids. Germline V lookup: CDR1 MGHRA, CDR2 YSYEKL.

This clonotype was observed a single time. This chain links TRBV28 with TRBJ1-2, with D unresolved. The V end lost 2 bases, the J end lost 4 bases, and 14 bases lay between the germline ends. This CDR3 contains 15 residues. Germline V lookup: CDR1 MDHEN, CDR2 SYDVKM. In DNA, the CDR3 is TGTGCCAGCAGTTTACCGGGAGACACCCTCTATGGCTACACCTTC. This encodes CASSLPGDTLYGYTF.

The CDR3 region is CAISESSHPYEQYF. CDR3 sequence (DNA): TGTGCCATCAGTGAGTCGTCACACCCCTACGAGCAGTACTTC. The rearrangement joins TRBV10-3 to TRBJ2-7; no reliable D call. This CDR3 has 14 residues. Per the germline V gene, CDR1 is ENHRY and CDR2 is SYGVKD. Trimming removed 0 bases at V and 2 bases at J, with 8 bases between.

The J gene is TRBJ2-2, the V gene TRBV6-2 or TRBV6-3, with D possibly matching TRBD1 (5 bases). CDR3 length: 15 amino acids. The V end was cut by 2 bases, the J end by 9 bases, with 16 bases between. Germline V lookup: CDR1 MNHEY, CDR2 SVGEGT. The CDR3 spells CASSYLRQGNRELFF. The CDR3 nucleotides are TGTGCCAGCAGTTACCTCCGGCAGGGCAACCGGGAGCTGTTTTTT.

V and J are TRBV4-2 and TRBJ2-3, with TRBD2 matching over 12 bases. Germline V lookup: CDR1 LGHNA, CDR2 YNFKEQ. This CDR3 spans 17 amino acids. J gave up 4 bases and V 0 bases, and 5 bases lay outside the gene matches. As DNA, the CDR3 is TGTGCCAGCAGCCAAGACCCGACTAGCGGGAGCGCAGATACGCAGTATTTT. Translation: CASSQDPTSGSADTQYF.

The rearrangement joins TRBV7-9 to TRBJ1-2; TRBD1 agrees at 9 bases. The CDR3 consists of 17 residues. Germline values: CDR1 SEHNR, CDR2 FQNEAQ (reference sequence). Trimming cost V 5 bases and J 0 bases; bases outside gene matches: 10. DNA for the CDR3: TGTGCCAGCAGCCCAAGGGACAGGGTCCCCACTAACTATGGCTACACCTTC. Amino acids: CASSPRDRVPTNYGYTF.

The rearrangement joins TRBV7-6 to TRBJ2-7; D may be TRBD2 (6 bases). V gave up 4 bases and J gave up 2 bases, with 12 bases separating them. Germline V CDR1 and CDR2: SGHVS, FNYEAQ. The CDR3 totals 14 residues. CDR3 sequence reads: CASSSTGEPYEQYF. The CDR3 DNA is TGTGCCAGCAGCTCCACGGGAGAGCCCTACGAGCAGTACTTC.

This clonotype was found a few times. The chain joins TRBV11-1 to TRBJ1-2, with 8 nucleotides matching TRBD1. Per the germline V gene, CDR1 is SGHAT and CDR2 is FQDESV (reference sequence). Trimming at V came to 5 bases and at J to 5 bases, leaving 10 bases not matched to a gene. The CDR3 contains 15 residues. The CDR3 protein is CASSLAGQGQYGYTF. DNA of the CDR3: TGTGCCAGCAGCCTCGCCGGACAGGGTCAATATGGCTACACCTTC.

The chain recombines TRBV4-1 with TRBJ2-7, with D perhaps matching TRBD1 (5 bases). V was shortened by 4 bases and J by 0 bases, with 13 bases between the two germline ends. This CDR3 is built from 15 residues. Germline CDR1 reads MGHRA; CDR2 reads YSYEKL. CDR3 protein: CASSPLGQSSYEQYF. The CDR3 coding sequence is TGCGCCAGCAGCCCGCTGGGGCAGTCCTCCTACGAGCAGTACTTC.

The chain combines TRBV6-1 with TRBJ2-3; D gene unclear. The germline V gene encodes CDR1 MNHNS and CDR2 SASEGT. Trimming stripped 6 bases from V and 2 bases from J, with 15 bases between. The CDR3 loop spans 15 amino acids. The CDR3: CASRLREAITDTQYF. The CDR3 DNA reads as TGTGCCAGCAGGCTCAGAGAAGCCATCACAGATACGCAGTATTTT.

The rearrangement links TRBV6-5 to TRBJ2-6; D is unresolved. The germline CDR1 and CDR2 sequences are MNHEY and SVGAGI. V was cut by 5 bases and J by 0 bases, with 11 bases left in between. CDR3 length: 16 residues. As DNA, the CDR3 is TGTGCCAGCAGTGCTCAGACCTCCTCTGGGGCCAACGTCCTGACTTTC. Translation gives CASSAQTSSGANVLTF.